The 22 T cell receptor beta chains in this list originate from one sample, sequenced in a study of early T cells in non-severe SARS-CoV-2 infection. MiXCR, applied by TCRdb to the 5' RACE reads, yields one record per CDR3 protein. The table lists over 95,000 distinct CDR3 sequences, around 17% of them singletons, with roughly 1.2% in the top ten. The sample consisted of whole blood. The origin of the receptors is an adult who was a healthcare worker with PCR-confirmed SARS-CoV-2 infection or an uninfected control (not recorded which).

The chain couples TRBV4-3 to TRBJ2-7, with 10 bases lining up with TRBD1. Germline V gene data show CDR1 as LGHNA and CDR2 as YSLEER. The V gene end was trimmed by 1 base and the J gene end by 5 bases; junction bases not matched to a gene: 5. CDR3 size: 15 residues. The CDR3 loop reads CASSQVRDRGDEQYF. CDR3 DNA sequence: TGCGCCAGCAGCCAAGTCCGGGACAGGGGCGACGAGCAGTACTTC.

This clonotype occurred a few times. The genes are TRBV28 and TRBJ2-3; 11 bases are a match to TRBD2. Germline V CDR1 and CDR2: MDHEN, SYDVKM. The CDR3 loop spans 17 amino acids. V was clipped by 4 bases and J by 2 bases; unmatched bases: 8. CDR3 DNA: TGTGCCAGCAGTTCCGCCGGGACTAGCGGCTACACAGATACGCAGTATTTT. It is translated as CASSSAGTSGYTDTQYF.

This clonotype was detected a few times. The chain couples TRBV30 to TRBJ1-6; D is ambiguous. Germline CDR1 is GTSNPN and CDR2 is SVGIG (reference sequence). The CDR3 loop spans 13 amino acids. Trimming removed 0 bases at V and 8 bases at J, with 8 bases between. This chain's CDR3 is CAWSVDGYSPLHF. The CDR3 DNA reads as TGTGCCTGGAGTGTAGACGGATATTCACCCCTCCACTTT. The variable domain in full, with the rest retrieved from reference TRBV30 and TRBJ1-6, is SQTIHQWPATLVQPVGSPLSLECTVEGTSNPNLYWYRQAAGRGLQLLFYSVGIGQISSEVPQNLSASRPQDRQFILSSKKLLLSDSGFYLCAWSVDGYSPLHFGNGTRLTVT.

The chain couples TRBV13 to TRBJ2-3; no definite D call. CDR1 is PRHDT and CDR2 is FYEKMQ in the germline V gene (reference sequence). This CDR3 region has 15 residues. Trimming shortened V by 5 bases and J by 0 bases, and 12 bases separated the two germline ends. The CDR3 DNA sequence: TGTGCCAGCAGCGGACCTAGTCGAAGCACAGATACGCAGTATTTT. It specifies CASSGPSRSTDTQYF. Full variable domain (outside the CDR3, taken from reference TRBV13 and TRBJ2-3): AAGVIQSPRHLIKEKRETATLKCYPIPRHDTVYWYQQGPGQDPQFLISFYEKMQSDKGSIPDRFSAQQFSDYHSELNMSSLELGDSALYFCASSGPSRSTDTQYFGPGTRLTVL.

This chain joins TRBV2 and TRBJ2-2; TRBD2 matches at 12 bases. Unmatched junction bases numbered 2, after V lost 2 bases and J lost 4 bases. Looked up from germline, CDR1 is SNHLY and CDR2 is FYNNEI. CDR3 length equals 16 residues. For the CDR3, the DNA is TGTGCCAGCAGTGAAACTAGCGGGAGGATCACCGGGGAGCTGTTTTTT. It specifies CASSETSGRITGELFF. The full variable domain, in which reference TRBV2 and TRBJ2-2 provide the parts outside the CDR3, is EPEVTQTPSHQVTQMGQEVILRCVPISNHLYFYWYRQILGQKVEFLVSFYNNEISEKSEIFDDQFSVERPDGSNFTLKIRSTKLEDSAMYFCASSETSGRITGELFFGEGSRLTVL.

This clonotype is medium-sized in the sample. The chain links TRBV5-1 to TRBJ2-3; D may match TRBD1 or TRBD2 (5 bases each). The CDR3 totals 14 residues. The germline V gene encodes CDR1 SGHRS and CDR2 YFSETQ. Trimming took 3 bases from V and 0 from J, leaving 8 bases between them. The chain's CDR3 is CASSSWDSTDTQYF. CDR3 bases: TGCGCCAGCAGCTCGTGGGACAGCACAGATACGCAGTATTTT.

This clonotype has ten or more counts. The chain couples TRBV7-2 to TRBJ1-5; possibly TRBD1 for D (6 bases). V was clipped by 5 bases and J by 3 bases, with 11 bases between them. The CDR3 sequence is 14 residues long. Looked up from germline, CDR1 is SGHTA and CDR2 is FQGNSA. CDR3 in DNA: TGTGCCAGCAGCCAGGACAGAGCCAATCAGCCCCAGCATTTT. Residues: CASSQDRANQPQHF.

This clonotype was seen a handful of times. The chain carries TRBV10-3 and TRBJ1-1; no firm D call. The V gene lost 8 bases and the J gene lost 3 bases, with 13 bases spanning the gap. The CDR3 is 13 residues long. Germline loops: CDR1 ENHRY, CDR2 SYGVKD. This CDR3 reads CAIGLGEDTEAFF. In DNA form, the CDR3 reads TGTGCCATCGGACTAGGAGAGGACACTGAAGCTTTCTTT.

V and J are TRBV24-1 and TRBJ2-3; TRBD1 aligns across 11 bases. Germline CDR1 reads KGHDR; CDR2 reads SFDVKD. Trimming removed 7 bases from V and 0 bases from J; junction bases left unmatched: 2. This CDR3 is built from 15 residues. CDR3 region: CATSRTGGSTDTQYF. The CDR3 nucleotides are TGTGCCACCAGCAGGACAGGGGGCAGCACAGATACGCAGTATTTT.

This clonotype was seen only a few times. The CDR3 DNA sequence: TGTGCCACCAGCACCCCAAGGGACAGGGGGCGTCCGAGCGGGGAGCTGTTTTTT. Translated: CATSTPRDRGRPSGELFF. The rearrangement links TRBV15 to TRBJ2-2; 12 positions agree with TRBD1. CDR1 is LNHNV, CDR2 YYDKDF, per germline (reference sequence). V lost 4 bases and J lost 7; bases outside the gene matches: 13. There are 18 residues in the CDR3.

This clonotype was detected a few times. J is TRBJ1-1 and V is TRBV20-1; D gene ambiguous. V shed 0 bases and J shed 1 base, with 6 bases lying between them. The CDR3 extends over 13 amino acids. Per germline, CDR1 DFQATT and CDR2 SNEGSKA (reference sequence). The CDR3 region is CSARERPNTEAFF. The CDR3, as DNA: TGCAGTGCTAGAGAACGTCCGAACACTGAAGCTTTCTTT.

The table lists this clonotype with a few counts. V is TRBV20-1 and J is TRBJ2-1; D unresolved. Trimming shortened V by 6 bases and J by 3 bases, and 15 bases separated the two germline ends. Germline CDR1 is DFQATT and CDR2 is SNEGSKA (reference sequence). The CDR3 spans 14 residues. The CDR3 region has the DNA TGCAGTGCCCAGAGGTCGCTAGGCTACAATGAGCAGTTCTTC. Translation gives CSAQRSLGYNEQFF.

This clonotype was observed a handful of times. The rearrangement uses TRBV29-1 and TRBJ2-2, with D maybe TRBD1 (8 bases). Between the trimmed V and J ends, which lost 4 bases and 3 bases, there was a span of 12 bases. CDR1 is SQVTM, CDR2 ANQGSEA, per germline. This CDR3 is built from 14 residues. CDR3 coding DNA: TGCAGCGTTGGACAGGGGAGGGACACCGGGGAGCTGTTTTTT. Translated: CSVGQGRDTGELFF.

Only a few counts were recorded for this clonotype. The chain carries TRBV20-1 and TRBJ2-7, with D possibly being TRBD1 (6 bases). The CDR3 extends over 11 amino acids. V gave up 4 bases and J gave up 3 bases, with 7 bases separating them. Germline CDR1 DFQATT, CDR2 SNEGSKA (reference sequence). The CDR3 is CSAIQGYEQYF. The CDR3 DNA reads TGCAGTGCTATACAGGGCTACGAGCAGTACTTC.

This clonotype occurred a few times. The gene calls are TRBV5-1 and TRBJ2-7; TRBD1 is a possible D gene (6 bases). With 5 bases removed from V and 1 base from J, the gap between germline ends came to 7 bases. The germline gives CDR1 SGHRS, CDR2 YFSETQ. This CDR3 is 12 amino acids long. CDR3 loop: CASRQGSYEQYF. The CDR3 DNA follows: TGCGCCAGCAGACAGGGTTCCTACGAGCAGTACTTC.

The chain uses TRBV11-2 and TRBJ2-7, with 9 positions matching TRBD1. Looked up from germline, CDR1 is SGHAT and CDR2 is FQNNGV. Trimming removed 5 bases from V and 4 bases from J; junction bases left unmatched: 12. The CDR3 runs 16 residues. CDR3 protein: CASSNIYRGRFYEQYF. CDR3 bases: TGTGCCAGCAGCAACATCTACAGGGGGCGTTTTTACGAGCAGTACTTC.

This clonotype was seen repeatedly, ten times or more. The chain has TRBV20-1 and TRBJ2-1; 11 nucleotides match TRBD1. J lost 6 bases, V lost 5 bases, and 6 bases had no gene match. The germline V gene encodes CDR1 DFQATT and CDR2 SNEGSKA (reference sequence). This CDR3 contains 14 residues. Here the CDR3 reads CSALQDRGPNEQFF. CDR3 sequence (DNA): TGCAGTGCTCTACAGGACAGGGGGCCCAATGAGCAGTTCTTC.

The rearrangement joins TRBV29-1 to TRBJ1-2; D is possibly TRBD1 (5 bases). Germline CDR1 and CDR2: SQVTM and ANQGSEA. The CDR3 consists of 14 residues. The V and J ends lost 1 base and 6 bases respectively, with 15 bases between them. As DNA, the CDR3 is TGCAGCGTTGAAGGGGACGCTCGGCCGAATGGCTACACCTTC. Protein: CSVEGDARPNGYTF.

CDR3 DNA: TGTGCCAGCAGCTTGGCCGGAGCGGGGGTAACAGATACGCAGTATTTT. Translation: CASSLAGAGVTDTQYF. The chain couples TRBV5-4 to TRBJ2-3; TRBD2 matches at 8 bases. Unmatched junction bases numbered 6, after V lost 0 bases and J lost 3 bases. Germline V gives CDR1 SGHNT, CDR2 YYREEE (reference sequence). The CDR3 covers 16 residues.

The chain uses TRBV6-5 and TRBJ1-2; 11 positions match TRBD1. Germline trimming cut 8 bases from V and 5 bases from J; bases unmatched to any gene: 4. The germline V gene encodes CDR1 MNHEY and CDR2 SVGAGI. The CDR3 has 13 residues. DNA for the CDR3: TGTGCCAGCGGTCGGGACAGGGGGTATGGCTACACCTTC. Protein: CASGRDRGYGYTF.

This chain uses TRBV4-1 with TRBJ1-1; D is unresolved. Trimming cost V 0 bases and J 0 bases, with 8 bases left between them. In germline, CDR1 is MGHRA, CDR2 YSYEKL. The length of the CDR3 is 15 residues. DNA of the CDR3: TGCGCCAGCAGCCAAGAATTTGGGTTGAACACTGAAGCTTTCTTT. The encoded protein is CASSQEFGLNTEAFF.

This chain links TRBV28 with TRBJ1-5; TRBD1 agrees at 9 bases. The germline CDR1 and CDR2 sequences are MDHEN and SYDVKM. J lost 1 base, V lost 3 bases, and 7 bases had no gene match. This CDR3 is built from 17 residues. The DNA for the CDR3 is TGTGCCAGCAGTTTGGGACAGGGAAAGATCAGCAATCAGCCCCAGCATTTT. Its protein product is CASSLGQGKISNQPQHF.